Listed below are T cell receptor beta chains from one sample, sequenced in a study of regulatory T cells in long-lasting Graves disease. TCRdb fed the multiplex PCR reads into MiXCR, producing one record per CDR3 protein. Here the sample spans 250,000 to 300,000 distinct CDR3 sequences, 20% to 25% being singletons. Material: peripheral blood mononuclear cells (PBMCs), obtained when the disease was refractory, from a patient treated with antithyroid drugs. Source of these receptors: a female donor with Graves disease. CDR3s include the opening cysteine and the closing phenylalanine or tryptophan. A D gene is named only where the DNA matches it firmly. Expanded clones are given a class, and other clones once, few, many or no size at all.

TRBJ1-1	TRBV29-1	many	.	CSVKEFDRDAFF	TGCAGCGTAAAGGAGTTTGATCGGGATGCTTTCTTT
TRBJ2-2	TRBV2	many	TRBD1	CASSGGANTGELFF	TGTGCCAGCTCAGGGGGCGCGAACACCGGGGAGCTGTTTTTT
TRBJ1-2	TRBV9	few	TRBD1	CASSATGGYGYTF	TGTGCCAGCAGCGCGACAGGGGGGTATGGCTACACCTTC
TRBJ1-6	TRBV5-4	.	.	CASSLGGDNSPLHF	TGTGCCAGCAGCTTGGGAGGGGATAATTCACCCCTCCACTTT
TRBJ2-5	TRBV6-2/TRBV6-3	many	.	CASSDPGPEETQYF	TGTGCCAGCAGTGACCCGGGACCAGAAGAGACCCAGTACTTC
TRBJ1-2	TRBV20-1	.	.	CSAPKQGTVDGYTF	TGCAGTGCACCCAAACAGGGAACGGTTGATGGCTACACCTTC
TRBJ1-1	TRBV5-4	.	.	CASSDELLTMRPITEAFF	TGTGCCAGCAGCGACGAACTCCTTACCATGCGGCCTATCACTGAAGCTTTCTTT
TRBJ2-7	TRBV15	.	TRBD2	CATSRANRLAGSEQYF	TGTGCCACCAGCAGAGCGAATCGTCTAGCGGGGAGCGAGCAGTACTTC
TRBJ2-7	TRBV6-2/TRBV6-3	.	TRBD2	CASSYRLAGGYEQYF	TGTGCCAGCAGTTACCGTCTAGCGGGTGGGTACGAGCAGTACTTC
TRBJ2-7	TRBV19	few	.	CASSARDHYEQYF	TGTGCCAGTAGTGCCCGGGACCACTACGAGCAGTACTTC
TRBJ2-1	TRBV29-1	.	.	CSVVWRKDNEQFF	TGCAGCGTTGTGTGGCGTAAAGACAATGAGCAGTTCTTC
TRBJ2-5	TRBV7-9	.	TRBD1	CASRAQGAETQYF	TGTGCCAGCAGAGCACAGGGGGCAGAGACCCAGTACTTC
TRBJ2-5	TRBV20-1	many	.	CSASPGHRALQGETQYF	TGCAGTGCTAGCCCGGGACACCGCGCCCTCCAGGGCGAGACCCAGTACTTC
TRBJ2-7	TRBV7-8	many	TRBD1	CASSPYRDRVHEQYF	TGTGCCAGCAGCCCGTACCGGGACAGGGTTCACGAGCAGTACTTC
TRBJ2-7	TRBV5-1	few	.	CASSSQENSYEQYF	TGCGCCAGCAGCTCACAGGAGAACTCCTACGAGCAGTACTTC
TRBJ2-1	TRBV29-1	few	TRBD2	CSVGEGGPLVEQFF	TGCAGCGTTGGCGAGGGAGGGCCATTGGTTGAGCAGTTCTTC
TRBJ1-1	TRBV9	.	.	CASSVAGAPNAEAFF	TGTGCCAGCAGCGTTGCAGGGGCCCCAAACGCTGAAGCTTTCTTT
TRBJ2-5	TRBV7-9	many	.	CASSPGLGISETQYF	TGTGCCAGCAGCCCAGGGCTCGGGATTTCGGAGACCCAGTACTTC
TRBJ1-2	TRBV5-8	.	TRBD1	CASSLGGQREGYTF	TGTGCCAGCAGCTTGGGGGGACAGCGGGAAGGCTACACCTTC
TRBJ1-2	TRBV29-1	.	.	CSCEGDRYGYTF	TGCAGCTGCGAAGGGGACCGCTATGGCTACACCTTC
TRBJ1-1	TRBV28	many	TRBD1	CASSLSARDSPEAFF	TGTGCCAGCAGTTTATCGGCCCGGGACAGCCCTGAAGCTTTCTTT
TRBJ1-5	TRBV19	.	.	CASTTQAGSNQPQHF	TGTGCCAGTACCACTCAAGCGGGAAGCAATCAGCCCCAGCATTTT
TRBJ2-2	TRBV29-1	.	.	CSARETGPGELFF	TGCAGCGCCCGGGAAACAGGACCCGGGGAGCTGTTTTTT
TRBJ2-7	TRBV7-3	few	TRBD2	CASSLLRASASGRGNEQYF	TGTGCCAGCAGCTTACTTAGGGCCTCTGCTAGCGGGAGAGGAAACGAGCAGTACTTC
TRBJ2-7	TRBV20-1	many	TRBD2	CSANSGTSGSHEQYF	TGCAGTGCGAACTCCGGGACTAGCGGGAGCCACGAGCAGTACTTC
TRBJ2-2	TRBV12-3/TRBV12-4	.	.	CASSPWSGPSNTGELFF	TGTGCCAGCAGTCCATGGAGCGGGCCCTCGAACACCGGGGAGCTGTTTTTT
TRBJ2-1	TRBV28	.	TRBD2	CASSFGIAGVSYNEQFF	TGTGCCAGCAGTTTTGGAATAGCGGGAGTCTCCTACAATGAGCAGTTCTTC
TRBJ1-1	TRBV28	few	.	CASSLPDWREAFF	TGTGCCAGCAGTTTACCGGATTGGCGTGAAGCTTTCTTT
TRBJ2-3	TRBV29-1	.	.	CSVEIASSVTDTQYF	TGCAGCGTTGAAATCGCCTCTAGCGTAACAGATACGCAGTATTTT
TRBJ2-7	TRBV6-9	many	TRBD1	CASSYGDRDAYEQYF	TGTGCCAGCAGTTACGGGGACAGGGACGCCTACGAGCAGTACTTC
TRBJ2-7	TRBV29-1	few	.	CSVRGDAYGQYF	TGCAGCGTTAGAGGGGACGCCTACGGGCAGTACTTC
TRBJ2-7	TRBV18	many	TRBD2	CASSPPSSGPYEQYF	TGTGCCAGCTCACCACCTTCTAGCGGACCCTACGAGCAGTACTTC
TRBJ1-4	TRBV27	few	TRBD1	CASAATGATEKLFF	TGTGCCAGCGCCGCGACAGGGGCAACTGAAAAACTGTTTTTT
TRBJ2-5	TRBV29-1	.	TRBD1	CSVEVTRDRSSKQYF	TGCAGCGTTGAAGTGACCCGGGACAGGTCGTCGAAGCAGTACTTC
TRBJ2-5	TRBV11-2	.	TRBD1	CASSPGQALYQETQYF	TGTGCCAGCAGCCCCGGACAGGCCCTCTACCAAGAGACCCAGTACTTC
TRBJ2-2	TRBV7-9	.	TRBD2	CASSSEGLDPGELFF	TGTGCCAGCAGCTCAGAGGGACTAGACCCCGGGGAGCTGTTTTTT
TRBJ2-2	TRBV20-1	few	TRBD2	CSAPPVAGGWAGELFF	TGCAGTGCCCCGCCGGTAGCGGGAGGGTGGGCCGGGGAGCTGTTTTTT
TRBJ2-3	TRBV9	.	TRBD2	CASSRSSGGSTDTQYF	TGTGCCAGCAGCCGGAGTAGCGGGGGTAGCACAGATACGCAGTATTTT
TRBJ2-7	TRBV29-1	.	.	CSVEGQHPYYEQYF	TGCAGCGTTGAAGGACAGCATCCTTACTACGAGCAGTACTTC
TRBJ1-1	TRBV19	.	.	CASSIRGNWAEAFF	TGTGCCAGTAGTATTAGAGGAAATTGGGCTGAAGCTTTCTTT